This T cell receptor (beta chain) came from a study of T cells after yellow fever vaccination. Study-level results: The presence of abundant clonotypes contaminating from the bulk population was possible in FACS-sorted repertoires. A minor fraction of clonotypes spanned both CD4 and CD8 compartments. The secondary response was weaker but peaked faster, day 5 versus 15.

The ends were cut back, 2 bases at V and 4 bases at J, with 23 bases in the middle. The CDR3 totals 18 residues. Germline values: CDR1 SGHRS, CDR2 YFSETQ. A 5'RACE template-switching step, the method used to make TCR cDNA, added a universal primer site and UMIs. TCRdb reprocessed the 5' RACE reads via MiXCR and lists one record per CDR3 protein. Of 620,000 or so distinct CDR3 sequences listed, less than 20% are singletons. This clonotype was detected ten times or more. Its antigen is unidentified. This clonotype originated in a man between 18 and 35 years old who received the YFV17D yellow fever vaccine. The J gene is TRBJ2-3, the V gene TRBV5-1, with D perhaps given as TRBD1 or TRBD2 (5 bases each). Source: PBMCs, taken 5 days after the first yellow fever vaccination. The CDR3 bases are TGCGCCAGCAGCTTTCGGTTTCAAGGGACCCCCGTGGCAGATACGCAGTATTTT. Protein sequence: CASSFRFQGTPVADTQYF.